The 5 T cell receptor beta chains reported below all come from one sample, sequenced in a study of cytomegalovirus exposure and HLA in healthy donors. The PCR used 60 Vbeta and 13 Jbeta primers. The repertoire was sequenced with immunoSEQ multiplex PCR; TCRdb's copy has only in-frame clones and lacks some. The table lists some 120,000 clones, roughly three quarters of them singletons. The sequenced sample consisted of PBMCs. The origin of the receptors is a man younger than 45 in good health and CMV-seropositive.

The chain recombines TRBV7-2 with TRBJ2-3; D is unclear. The CDR3 spans 14 residues. V lost 6 bases, J lost 0 bases, and 10 bases lay in between. Looked up from germline, CDR1 is SGHTA and CDR2 is FQGNSA. Here the CDR3 reads CASRWATSTDTQYF. The CDR3 DNA sequence: TGTGCCAGCAGGTGGGCTACTAGCACAGATACGCAGTATTTT.

The chain employs TRBV18 and TRBJ1-4; D is possibly TRBD1 (5 bases). CDR1 is KGHSH and CDR2 is LQKENI in the germline V gene. The V end lost 3 bases, the J end lost 8 bases, and 25 bases lay between the germline ends. The CDR3 totals 18 residues. The CDR3 protein is CASSPGLAQVWGGEKLFF. The CDR3 nucleotides read TGTGCCAGCTCACCGGGACTCGCCCAAGTGTGGGGCGGGGAAAAACTGTTTTTT.

The chain employs TRBV19 and TRBJ2-5, with D perhaps TRBD2 (6 bases). V was clipped by 3 bases and J by 0 bases, with 8 bases between them. The CDR3 runs to 14 residues. The V gene's germline CDR1 is LNHDA and CDR2 SQIVND (reference sequence). As DNA, the CDR3 is TGTGCCAGTAGTATGGGACTTAACCAAGAGACCCAGTACTTC. Amino acids: CASSMGLNQETQYF.

This clone was counted a few times. This chain joins TRBV7-6 and TRBJ2-7; TRBD2 aligns across 9 bases. CDR3 length equals 16 residues. The germline V gene has CDR1 SGHVS and CDR2 FNYEAQ. V shed 5 bases and J 5 bases; nucleotides not matched to a gene: 13. For the CDR3, the DNA is TGTGCCAGCAGCCACTTGAGGGCGGGAGGGCCTAACGAGCAGTACTTC. Encoded protein: CASSHLRAGGPNEQYF.

J is TRBJ2-6 and V is TRBV5-4; 7 bases are shared with TRBD2. Germline CDR1 SGHNT, CDR2 YYREEE (reference sequence). The CDR3 runs 18 residues. V gave up 4 bases and J gave up 2 bases; unmatched junction bases: 12. The CDR3 nucleotides read TGTGCCAGCAGCCCCCGGCTGGGAGGGCCTACTGGGGCCAACGTCCTGACTTTC. It encodes CASSPRLGGPTGANVLTF.